This TCR beta chain was recorded in a study of identical twins. Per germline, CDR1 SGDLS and CDR2 YYNGEE. The V and J ends lost 3 bases and 2 bases respectively, with 6 bases between them. CDR3 length: 13 residues. Using its own MiXCR run on the 5' RACE reads, TCRdb lists one record per CDR3 protein. Counted here are 700,000 or so distinct CDR3 sequences, around 20% occurring once; the ten biggest clones make up roughly 4%. This sample also belongs to another study, concerning T cells expressing NK-cell markers.

What was sequenced was PBMCs. The V call is TRBV9, the J call TRBJ1-3; unclear D gene. The receptor was derived from a woman younger than 30 in good health. DNA of the CDR3: TGTGCCAGCAGCGGGCATGCTGGAAACACCATATATTTT. It is translated as CASSGHAGNTIYF.